This T cell receptor beta chain is drawn from a study of CD8+ T cells in alopecia areata. Germline V gene sequence: CDR1 SGHAT, CDR2 FQNNGV. The CDR3 contains 15 residues. The V gene lost 5 bases and the J gene lost 2 bases, with 14 bases spanning the gap. In the case of this clone: The antigen remains undetermined.

In each case, RNA was isolated and then reverse transcribed into cDNA as the sequencing template. The method was immunoSEQ multiplex PCR; TCRdb's version includes in-frame clones alone and lacks a portion of them. The sample carries 120,000 or so clones, approximately 60% recorded once. The treatment: oral pan-JAK inhibitor, 5-10 mg twice daily. Specimens obtained from alopecia areata patients comprised lesional scalp punch biopsies and peripheral blood. Overall study results and limits: Only a single nonresponder existed, so baseline CD8+ expansion links stay unclear.

The sequence came from a human donor with alopecia areata. Material: CD4+ T cells sorted from blood, obtained at week 4, from a patient treated with tofacitinib. This chain joins TRBV11-2 and TRBJ2-3; D not resolved. The CDR3 bases are TGTGCCAGCAGCGGATATTCTCTCGCCACAGATACGCAGTATTTT. It is translated as CASSGYSLATDTQYF.